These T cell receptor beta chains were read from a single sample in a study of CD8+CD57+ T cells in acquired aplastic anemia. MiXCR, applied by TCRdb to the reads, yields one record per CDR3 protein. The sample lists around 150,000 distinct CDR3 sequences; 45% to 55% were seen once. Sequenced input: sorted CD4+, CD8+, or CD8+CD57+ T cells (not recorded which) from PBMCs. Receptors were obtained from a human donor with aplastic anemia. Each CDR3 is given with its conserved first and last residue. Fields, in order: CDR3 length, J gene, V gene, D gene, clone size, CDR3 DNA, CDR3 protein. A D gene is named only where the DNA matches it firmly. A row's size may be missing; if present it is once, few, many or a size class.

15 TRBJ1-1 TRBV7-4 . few TGTGCCAGCAGCTCCAATAGAAACATGAACACTGAAGCTTTCTTT CASSSNRNMNTEAFF
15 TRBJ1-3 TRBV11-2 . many TGTGCCAGCAGCTTAGTAAGCACAGTCGGGGACACCATATATTTT CASSLVSTVGDTIYF
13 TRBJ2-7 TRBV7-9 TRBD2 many TGTGCGTGGGAGCGGGAGGGCCATGACGAGCAGTACTTC CAWEREGHDEQYF
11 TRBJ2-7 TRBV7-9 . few TGTGCCAGCAGCTATACACAGGAGCAGTACTTC CASSYTQEQYF
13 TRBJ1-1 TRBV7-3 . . TGTGCCAGCAGCTTAGGCATGAACACTGAAGCTTTCTTT CASSLGMNTEAFF
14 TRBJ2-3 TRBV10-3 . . TGTGCCATCAGTGAACCGGGCTTCACAGATACGCAGTATTTT CAISEPGFTDTQYF
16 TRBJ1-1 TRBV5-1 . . TGCGCCAGCAGCACGTTTACCGGGGCGACGAACACTGAAGCTTTCTTT CASSTFTGATNTEAFF
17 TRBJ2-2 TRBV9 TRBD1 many TGTGCCAGCAGCGGACGCGAAGGGGGCGCGAACACCGGGGAGCTGTTTTTT CASSGREGGANTGELFF
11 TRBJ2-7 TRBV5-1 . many TGCGCCAGCAGCTTGGGAGGGCCGCAGTACTTC CASSLGGPQYF
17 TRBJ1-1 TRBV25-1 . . TGTGCCAGCAGTGAATATTATTTGCGCGGGGAGGGCACTGAAGCTTTCTTT CASSEYYLRGEGTEAFF
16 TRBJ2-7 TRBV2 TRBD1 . TGTGCCAGCAGTGAAGCCGGGACAGCGAGCTCCTACGAGCAGTACTTC CASSEAGTASSYEQYF
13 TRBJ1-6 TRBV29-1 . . TGCAGCGCCGGCAGGGATAGGGGTTCACCCCTCCACTTT CSAGRDRGSPLHF
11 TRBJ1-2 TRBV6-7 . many TGTGCCAGCAAGATTCTAGGGACCTACACCTTC CASKILGTYTF